This T cell receptor beta chain was recorded in a study of radiotherapy plus CTLA-4 blockade in lung cancer. At the level of the study: Patients showed objective responses in roughly 19% of cases and disease control in under 35%. Study-wide points: With interferon-beta, early dynamics of blood T cell clones were reported to best predict response. After treatment with radiotherapy plus ipilimumab, TCR clones that came from the tumor expanded in blood.

The protocol was immunoSEQ multiplex PCR, while the TCRdb copy is restricted to in-frame clones and leaves out a portion. The sample contains fewer than 150,000 clones, nearly 80% of which appear only once. V lost 2 bases and J lost 0, with 8 bases in between. The CDR3 loop spans 15 amino acids. Germline-derived CDR1 and CDR2 are KGHSH and LQKENI. As concerns this clone: Its antigen is still unknown.

Those with chemo-refractory metastatic non-small-cell lung cancer were treated with focal radiation combined with CTLA-4 blockade using ipilimumab. This chain joins TRBV18 and TRBJ1-5; D is unresolved. This TCR was sampled from a human donor with non-small cell lung cancer who had a partial response to radiotherapy plus ipilimumab. The sequencing here drew on peripheral blood, taken from a patient treated with radiotherapy plus ipilimumab. CDR3 sequence reads: CASSPAGDSNQPQHF. In nucleotides, the CDR3 is TGTGCCAGCTCACCAGCCGGGGATAGCAATCAGCCCCAGCATTTT.